The clone carrying this T cell receptor beta chain was observed a single time. Antigen unknown. TCRdb re-called the 5' RACE reads with MiXCR, one entry per CDR3 protein. This table has around 90,000 distinct CDR3 sequences, approximately 30% appearing once. This sample was included in a study of CD8 T cells in ankylosing spondylitis. Study results and caveats: Blood from ankylosing spondylitis patients appeared to carry a characteristic eight-variant TCR beta motif. Significantly higher representation of disease-linked clones was reported for matched ankylosing spondylitis synovial fluid.

The sample consisted of blood, either unsorted or a sorted T cell fraction (not recorded which). This clonotype was sampled from a male donor with ankylosing spondylitis or in good health (not recorded which).

This CDR3 is CASSRQGGTYEQYF. The CDR3 nucleotides are TGCGCCAGCAGCCGACAGGGAGGAACCTACGAGCAGTACTTC. The V gene is TRBV5-1, the J gene TRBJ2-7; perhaps TRBD1 as D (7 bases). CDR1 is SGHRS, CDR2 YFSETQ, per germline. V shed 4 bases and J shed 2 bases, with 13 bases lying between them. This CDR3 is 14 amino acids long.